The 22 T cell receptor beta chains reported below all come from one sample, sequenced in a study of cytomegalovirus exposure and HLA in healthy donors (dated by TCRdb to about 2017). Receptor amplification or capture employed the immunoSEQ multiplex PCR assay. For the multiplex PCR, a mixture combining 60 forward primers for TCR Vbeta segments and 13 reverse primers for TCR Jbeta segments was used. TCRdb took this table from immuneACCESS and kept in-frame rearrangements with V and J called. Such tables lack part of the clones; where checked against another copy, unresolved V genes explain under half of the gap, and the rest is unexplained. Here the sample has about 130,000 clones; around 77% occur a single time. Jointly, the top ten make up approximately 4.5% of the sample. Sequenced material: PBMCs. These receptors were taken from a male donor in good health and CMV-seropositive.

The CDR3 spells CASSYMDRDEQYF. In nucleotides, the CDR3 is TGTGCCAGCAGCTATATGGACAGGGACGAGCAGTACTTC. The chain has TRBV7-9 and TRBJ2-7; TRBD1 matches 8 bases. V lost 4 bases to trimming and J lost 5 bases; unmatched junction nucleotides: 4. There are 13 residues in the CDR3. CDR1 is SEHNR, CDR2 FQNEAQ, per germline (reference sequence).

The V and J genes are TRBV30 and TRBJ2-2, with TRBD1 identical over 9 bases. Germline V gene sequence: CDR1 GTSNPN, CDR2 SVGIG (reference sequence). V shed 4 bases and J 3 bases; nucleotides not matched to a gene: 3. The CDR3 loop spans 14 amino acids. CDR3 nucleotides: TGTGCCTGGAATGACAGGGGGGACACCGGGGAGCTGTTTTTT. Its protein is CAWNDRGDTGELFF.

The CDR3 nucleotides are TGTGCCATCAGTGTCGGGGGCTACGAGCAGTACTTC. This gives the protein CAISVGGYEQYF. The chain carries TRBV10-3 and TRBJ2-7, with D tentatively TRBD2 (6 bases). V was shortened by 4 bases and J by 3 bases, with 7 bases between the two germline ends. Germline loops: CDR1 ENHRY, CDR2 SYGVKD. The CDR3 contains 12 residues.

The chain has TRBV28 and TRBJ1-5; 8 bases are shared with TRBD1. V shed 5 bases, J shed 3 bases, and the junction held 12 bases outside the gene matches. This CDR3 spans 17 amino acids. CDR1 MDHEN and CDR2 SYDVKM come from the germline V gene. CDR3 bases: TGTGCCAGCAGTGCCAGCTTGACAGGGGATCCCAATCAGCCCCAGCATTTT. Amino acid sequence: CASSASLTGDPNQPQHF.

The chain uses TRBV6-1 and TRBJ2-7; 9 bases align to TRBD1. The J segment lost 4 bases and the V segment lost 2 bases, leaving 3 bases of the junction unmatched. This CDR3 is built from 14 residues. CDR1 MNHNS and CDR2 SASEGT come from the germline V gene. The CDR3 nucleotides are TGTGCCAGCAGTGAACAGGGACAGGGATACGAGCAGTACTTC. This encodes CASSEQGQGYEQYF.

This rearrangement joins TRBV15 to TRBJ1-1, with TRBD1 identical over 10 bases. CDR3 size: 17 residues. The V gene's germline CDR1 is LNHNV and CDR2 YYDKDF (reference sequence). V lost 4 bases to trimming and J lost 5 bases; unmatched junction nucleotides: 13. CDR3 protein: CATSTSYGGTGDTEAFF. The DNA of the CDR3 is TGTGCCACCAGCACCTCATATGGGGGGACAGGGGATACTGAAGCTTTCTTT.

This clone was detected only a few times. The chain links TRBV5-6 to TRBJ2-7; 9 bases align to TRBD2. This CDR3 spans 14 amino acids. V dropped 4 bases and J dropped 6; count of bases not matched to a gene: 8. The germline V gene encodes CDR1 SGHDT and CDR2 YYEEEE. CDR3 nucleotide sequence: TGTGCCAGCAGCCCTGGACTAGCGCCCGGCGAGCAGTACTTC. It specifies CASSPGLAPGEQYF.

The chain's CDR3 is CASSVGGVDTAQHF. The CDR3 DNA reads TGTGCCAGCAGCGTAGGCGGGGTCGACACGGCCCAGCATTTT. The chain carries TRBV9 and TRBJ1-5; D is unresolved. The germline gives CDR1 SGDLS, CDR2 YYNGEE. This CDR3 is 14 amino acids long. The V and J ends lost 0 bases and 11 bases respectively, with 15 bases between them.

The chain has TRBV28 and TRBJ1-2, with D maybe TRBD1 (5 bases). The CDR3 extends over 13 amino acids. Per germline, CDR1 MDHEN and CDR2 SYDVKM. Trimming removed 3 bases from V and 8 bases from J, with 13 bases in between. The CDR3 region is CASSFGGVGGYTF. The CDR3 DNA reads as TGTGCCAGCAGTTTCGGGGGGGTAGGGGGCTACACCTTC.

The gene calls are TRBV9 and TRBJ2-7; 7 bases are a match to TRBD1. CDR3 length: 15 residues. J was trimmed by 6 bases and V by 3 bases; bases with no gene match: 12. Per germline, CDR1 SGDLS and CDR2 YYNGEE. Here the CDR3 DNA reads TGTGCCAGCAGCGGAACGACAGGGCCCTTCGCCGAGCAGTACTTC. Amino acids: CASSGTTGPFAEQYF.

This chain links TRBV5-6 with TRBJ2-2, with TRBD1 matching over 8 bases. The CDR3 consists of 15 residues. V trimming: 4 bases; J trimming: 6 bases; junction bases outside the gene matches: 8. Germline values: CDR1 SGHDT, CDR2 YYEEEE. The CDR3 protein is CASSGQQGVAGELFF. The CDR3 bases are TGTGCCAGCAGCGGACAACAGGGGGTTGCCGGGGAGCTGTTTTTT.

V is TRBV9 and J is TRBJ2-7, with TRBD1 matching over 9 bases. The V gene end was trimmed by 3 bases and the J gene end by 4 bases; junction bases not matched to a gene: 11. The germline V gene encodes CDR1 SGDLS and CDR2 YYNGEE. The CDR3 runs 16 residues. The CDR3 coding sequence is TGTGCCAGCAGCGCCAACCCCGGGACAGGGCGTTACGAGCAGTACTTC. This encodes CASSANPGTGRYEQYF.

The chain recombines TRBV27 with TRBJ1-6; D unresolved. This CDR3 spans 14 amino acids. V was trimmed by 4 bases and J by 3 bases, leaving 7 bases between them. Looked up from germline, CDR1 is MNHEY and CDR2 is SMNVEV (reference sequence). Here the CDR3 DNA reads TGTGCCAGCAGTTGGCAGTTCTATAATTCACCCCTCCACTTT. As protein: CASSWQFYNSPLHF.

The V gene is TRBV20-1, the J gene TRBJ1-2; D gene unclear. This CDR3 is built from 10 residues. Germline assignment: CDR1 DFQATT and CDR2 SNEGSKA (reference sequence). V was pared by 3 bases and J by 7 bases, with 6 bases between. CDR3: CSASVSGYTF. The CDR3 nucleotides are TGCAGTGCTAGCGTATCTGGCTACACCTTC.

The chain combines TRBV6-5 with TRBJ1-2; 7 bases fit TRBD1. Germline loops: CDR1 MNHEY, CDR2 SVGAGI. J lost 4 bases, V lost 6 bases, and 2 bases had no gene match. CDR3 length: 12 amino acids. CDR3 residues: CASSDRVYGYTF. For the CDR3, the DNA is TGTGCCAGCAGCGACAGGGTCTATGGCTACACCTTC.

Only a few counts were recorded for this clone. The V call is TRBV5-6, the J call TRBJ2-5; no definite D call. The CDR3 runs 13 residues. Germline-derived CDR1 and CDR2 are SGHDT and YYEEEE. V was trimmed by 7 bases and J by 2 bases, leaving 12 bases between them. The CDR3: CASQSTSQETQYF. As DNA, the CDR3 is TGTGCCAGCCAAAGCACGTCTCAAGAGACCCAGTACTTC.

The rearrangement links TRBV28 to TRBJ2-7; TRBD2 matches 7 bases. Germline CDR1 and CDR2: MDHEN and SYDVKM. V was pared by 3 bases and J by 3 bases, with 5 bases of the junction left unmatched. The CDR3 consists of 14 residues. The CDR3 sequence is CASSFSLADYEQYF. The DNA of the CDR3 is TGTGCCAGCAGTTTCTCTCTAGCGGACTACGAGCAGTACTTC.

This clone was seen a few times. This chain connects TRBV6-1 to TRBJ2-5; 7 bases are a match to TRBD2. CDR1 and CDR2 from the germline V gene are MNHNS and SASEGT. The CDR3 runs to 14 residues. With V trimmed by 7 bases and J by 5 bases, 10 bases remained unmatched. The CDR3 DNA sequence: TGTGCCAGCAAACTGGGGGGGGAGAGCGAGACCCAGTACTTC. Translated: CASKLGGESETQYF.

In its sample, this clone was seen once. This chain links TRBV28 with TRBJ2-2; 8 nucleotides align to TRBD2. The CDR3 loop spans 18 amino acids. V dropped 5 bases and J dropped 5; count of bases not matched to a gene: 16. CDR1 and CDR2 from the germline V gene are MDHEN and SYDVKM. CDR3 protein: CASSPGPGLDMVTGELFF. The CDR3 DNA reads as TGTGCCAGCAGTCCTGGCCCGGGACTAGATATGGTGACCGGGGAGCTGTTTTTT.

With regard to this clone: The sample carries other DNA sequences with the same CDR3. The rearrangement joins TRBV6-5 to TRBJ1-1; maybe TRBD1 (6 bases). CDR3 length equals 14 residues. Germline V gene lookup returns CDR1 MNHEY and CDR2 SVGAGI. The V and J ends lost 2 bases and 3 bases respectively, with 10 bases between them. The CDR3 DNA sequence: TGTGCCAGCAGTTACCTTGGGGGCGACACTGAAGCTTTCTTT. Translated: CASSYLGGDTEAFF.

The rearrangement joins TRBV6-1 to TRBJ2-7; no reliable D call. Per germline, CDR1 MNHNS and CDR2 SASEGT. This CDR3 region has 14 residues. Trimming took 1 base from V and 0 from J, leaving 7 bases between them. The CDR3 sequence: CASSEVMSSYEQYF. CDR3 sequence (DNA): TGTGCCAGCAGTGAAGTGATGAGCTCCTACGAGCAGTACTTC.

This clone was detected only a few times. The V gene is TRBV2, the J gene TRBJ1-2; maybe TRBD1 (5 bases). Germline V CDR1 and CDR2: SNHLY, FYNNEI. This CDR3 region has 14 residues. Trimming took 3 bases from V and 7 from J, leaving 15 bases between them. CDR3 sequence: CASSEAGRIGGYTF. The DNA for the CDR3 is TGTGCCAGCAGTGAGGCAGGGAGGATCGGTGGCTACACCTTC.